This T cell receptor beta chain came from a study of blood T cell repertoires in COVID-19. Study as a whole: Collection of acute and convalescent COVID-19 samples took place in the United States, Italy and Spain.

J was trimmed by 2 bases and V by 5 bases; bases with no gene match: 12. CDR1 is SEHNR and CDR2 is FQNEAQ in the germline V gene (reference sequence). CDR3 length: 17 residues. Some clones are missing from TCRdb's copy, which holds only in-frame ones; the method was immunoSEQ multiplex PCR. The profile shows approximately 160,000 clones, around nine tenths of them singletons. In its sample, this clone was seen many times. This TCR derives from a man between 60 and 70 years old with COVID-19, enrolled during active disease. The sample taken for sequencing was peripheral blood. This sequence joins TRBV7-9 and TRBJ2-1, with 7 bases lining up with TRBD2. Written as DNA, the CDR3 is TGTGCCAGCAGCCCTTTTGGGGGGGACGCCGCCTACAATGAGCAGTTCTTC. Translation gives CASSPFGGDAAYNEQFF.